This T cell receptor (beta chain) comes out of a study of blood T cells in healthy people across ages. Study-wide results and caveats: Both higher diversity and more naive CD4+ cells marked long-lived donors when set against aged donors. Those diversity estimates obtained from one million T cells were thought to be underestimates.

A sample-barcoded 5' primer and a J-beta primer mix were used in a second PCR of roughly 7 to 11 cycles. Each CDR3 protein gets one entry after TCRdb re-called the 5' RACE reads with MiXCR. Here the sample spans hundreds of thousands of distinct CDR3 sequences, roughly 30% being singletons. This clonotype was observed a single time. As yet, its antigen is unknown. Its ends do not fully match the called genes, so a read error is possible. Each of the donors had roughly 9.1 milliliters of peripheral blood drawn into EDTA-treated Vacutainer tubes. Germline CDR1 is MNHEY and CDR2 is SVGAGI. The CDR3 has 17 amino acids.

The sample comprised blood. This clonotype was obtained from an elderly woman in good health. The gene calls are TRBV6-5 and TRBJ2-2; D might be TRBD2 (5 bases). CDR3 coding DNA: TGTGCCAGCAGTTACTCTCAAATGACACGTAACACCGGGAAGCTGTTTTTT. This translates into CASSYSQMTRNTGKLFF.